Below, 2 T cell receptor beta chains from the same sample are listed, as sequenced in a study of identifying expanded T cells in peripheral blood. Assay: immunoSEQ multiplex PCR; the TCRdb copy retains only in-frame clones and omits some. The sample carries 120,000 or so clones, 75% to 90% recorded once. Sequenced: blood. Every receptor here comes from a person between 18 and 70 years old in good health.

The J gene is TRBJ2-2, the V gene TRBV6-4; D unclear. The CDR3 sequence is 15 residues long. CDR1 and CDR2 from the germline V gene are MRHNA and SNTAGT. The V gene lost 3 bases and the J gene lost 6 bases, with 14 bases spanning the gap. The CDR3 DNA reads TGTGCCAGCAGTGAGACCGTGTCTAGTGCCGGGGAGCTGTTTTTT. Its translation: CASSETVSSAGELFF.

The rearrangement links TRBV27 to TRBJ1-2; 11 bases match TRBD1. CDR3 length: 15 residues. Losses at the gene ends were 0 bases for V and 8 bases for J; bases not matched to a gene: 5. From germline, CDR1 is MNHEY and CDR2 SMNVEV (reference sequence). CDR3 sequence (DNA): TGTGCCAGCAGTTTATCCGGGACAGGGGGTTGGGGCTACACCTTC. Translation: CASSLSGTGGWGYTF.